This entry describes one TCR beta chain. Its matching antigen is unknown. These data originate in a study of T cells in Graves' hyperthyroidism and ophthalmopathy. Notes on the study in general: In the analysis, a 13 V-J model separated ophthalmopathy from stable hyperthyroidism.

RNA transcripts were the template for amplifying TCR beta CDR3 regions. Researchers ran a first-round RT-PCR on the TCR CDR3 using the HTBI primer set. TCRdb itself ran the multiplex PCR reads through MiXCR, one entry per CDR3 protein. Of around 250,000 distinct CDR3 sequences listed, more than 14% were seen once; the top ten hold approximately 12%. Recently diagnosed hyperthyroidism of less than 2 months' duration affected patients aged 18 to 65. PBMCs came from about 10 ml fresh peripheral blood. Germline loops: CDR1 SGHRS, CDR2 YFSETQ. J was trimmed by 6 bases and V by 0 bases; bases with no gene match: 7. The CDR3 consists of 16 residues.

The clonotype originates from a woman aged 40 to 50 with Graves' hyperthyroidism that later progressed to Graves' ophthalmopathy. Sequenced input: blood. The chain carries TRBV5-1 and TRBJ2-1; 9 positions agree with TRBD2. The CDR3 spells CASSLATGTSSNEQFF. The CDR3 coding sequence is TGCGCCAGCAGCTTGGCCACCGGGACTAGCTCCAATGAGCAGTTCTTC.